The subject of this entry is one T cell receptor beta chain. The CDR3 runs 15 residues. Germline assignment: CDR1 SGHTA and CDR2 FQGTGA. J gave up 6 bases and V 4 bases, and 10 bases lay outside the gene matches. The entry originates in a study of blood T cell repertoires in COVID-19. As processed by the authors: Using reference gene primer amplification, nucleated cell counts were estimated. The data were produced by immunoSEQ multiplex PCR, yet TCRdb's version contains in-frame clones alone and is incomplete. V and J calls plus clone size are reproduced from that table; the DNA served to infer D and trimming. Of 110,000 or so clones listed, approximately 85% are singletons.

The TCR sequence derives from a woman in her fifties or sixties with COVID-19, enrolled during active disease. The sample comprised peripheral blood. V usage is TRBV7-3 and J usage is TRBJ1-2; 8 bases agree with TRBD1. CDR3 residues: CASSSSGTTGDGYTF. CDR3 nucleotides: TGTGCCAGCAGCTCATCAGGGACGACAGGGGATGGCTACACCTTC.